This T cell receptor beta chain was identified in a study of OX40 agonist ivuxolimab in advanced cancers. Overall study: The study treated patients with ivuxolimab, an agonistic anti-OX40 (CD134) antibody. Anti-PD-1, anti-PD-L1 or anti-CTLA-4 therapy given earlier was allowed, and about 38% had some. Notes on the study in general: Among the lowest peripheral clonal expansion occurred in 0.1-3.0 mg/kg partial responders. Antigen specificity of clonally expanded peripheral T cells was not established.

This clone was seen only a few times. Its specificity is unknown. The CDR3 extends over 12 amino acids. CDR1 and CDR2 from the germline V gene are SNHLY and FYNNEI. Trimming removed 6 bases from V and 6 bases from J, with 9 bases in between. Produced via immunoSEQ multiplex PCR; TCRdb's table is partial and in-frame only. Of 50,000 to 75,000 clones in the sample, almost 85% were seen once. The TCR sequence derives from an adult with an advanced solid tumor such as melanoma, head and neck, liver or kidney cancer. This chain joins TRBV2 and TRBJ1-5; no clear D. Sequencing used CD4+ or CD8+ T cells sorted from blood, obtained in a trial of the OX40 agonist ivuxolimab. The CDR3 sequence is CASSGEAQPQHF. Written as DNA, the CDR3 is TGTGCCAGCAGCGGGGAGGCTCAGCCCCAGCATTTT.